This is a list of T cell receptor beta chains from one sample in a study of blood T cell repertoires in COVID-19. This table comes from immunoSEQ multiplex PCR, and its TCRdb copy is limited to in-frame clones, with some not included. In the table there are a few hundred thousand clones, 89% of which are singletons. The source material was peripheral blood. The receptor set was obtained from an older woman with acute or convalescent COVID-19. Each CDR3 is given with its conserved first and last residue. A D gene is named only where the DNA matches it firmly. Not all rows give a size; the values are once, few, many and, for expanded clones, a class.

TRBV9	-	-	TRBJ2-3	CASSVSQGTTDTQYF	TGTGCCAGCAGCGTTTCACAGGGAACGACAGATACGCAGTATTTT
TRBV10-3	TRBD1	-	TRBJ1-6	CAISVGQYNSPLHF	TGTGCCATCAGTGTGGGACAGTATAATTCACCCCTCCACTTT
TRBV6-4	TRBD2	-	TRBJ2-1	CASSSQRGGPNEQFF	TGTGCCAGCAGCTCTCAGCGGGGGGGCCCCAATGAGCAGTTCTTC
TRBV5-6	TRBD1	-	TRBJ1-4	CASSFRTGVTNEKLFF	TGTGCCAGCAGCTTCCGGACAGGGGTTACTAATGAAAAACTGTTTTTT
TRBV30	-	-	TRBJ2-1	CAWSVLAYGNEQFF	TGTGCCTGGAGTGTATTGGCTTATGGCAATGAGCAGTTCTTC
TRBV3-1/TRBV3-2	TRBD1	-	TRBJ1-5	CASSQGTGGQPQHF	TGTGCCAGCAGCCAGGGGACAGGGGGGCAGCCCCAGCATTTT
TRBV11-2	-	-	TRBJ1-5	CASSGQGNQPQHF	TGTGCCAGCAGCGGACAAGGCAATCAGCCCCAGCATTTT
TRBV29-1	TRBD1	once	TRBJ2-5	CSGRPLPGGPETQYF	TGCAGCGGCCGCCCTCTCCCAGGGGGCCCAGAGACCCAGTACTTC
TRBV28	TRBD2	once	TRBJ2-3	CASSFRGRSWGADTQYF	TGTGCCAGCAGTTTTCGCGGGAGGAGCTGGGGCGCAGATACGCAGTATTTT
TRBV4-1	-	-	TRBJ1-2	CASSQDTGKGYTF	TGCGCCAGCAGCCAAGATACAGGGAAAGGCTACACCTTC
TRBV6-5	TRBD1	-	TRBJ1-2	CASTQGGRGYGYTF	TGTGCCAGCACCCAAGGGGGCAGGGGCTATGGCTACACCTTC
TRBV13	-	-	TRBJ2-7	CASSLRVYYEQYF	TGTGCCAGCAGCTTGCGAGTTTACTACGAGCAGTACTTC
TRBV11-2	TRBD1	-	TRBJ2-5	CASSQQGETQYF	TGTGCCAGCAGCCAACAGGGGGAGACCCAGTACTTC
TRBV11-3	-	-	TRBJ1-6	CASSLANGASKFGSPLHF	TGTGCCAGCAGCTTAGCCAACGGAGCGTCCAAATTCGGTTCACCCCTCCACTTT
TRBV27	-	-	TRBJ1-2	CASKILPGANYGYTF	TGTGCCAGTAAGATATTACCGGGGGCTAACTATGGCTACACCTTC
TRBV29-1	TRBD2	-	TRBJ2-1	CSVWASGRGYNEQFF	TGCAGCGTTTGGGCTAGCGGGAGGGGGTACAATGAGCAGTTCTTC
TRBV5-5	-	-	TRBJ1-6	CASSPAQGNSPLHF	TGTGCCAGCAGCCCCGCGCAGGGGAATTCACCCCTCCACTTT
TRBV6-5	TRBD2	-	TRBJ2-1	CASSFSGRLDEQFF	TGTGCCAGCAGTTTTAGCGGGAGATTAGATGAGCAGTTCTTC
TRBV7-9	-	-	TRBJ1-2	CASSLNHAQNYGYTF	TGTGCCAGCAGCTTAAATCACGCCCAGAACTATGGCTACACCTTC
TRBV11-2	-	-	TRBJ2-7	CASGAASYEQYF	TGTGCCAGCGGAGCGGCATCCTACGAGCAGTACTTC
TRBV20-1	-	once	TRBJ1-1	CSASFSGARNTEAFF	TGCAGTGCTAGTTTCTCAGGGGCCCGGAACACTGAAGCTTTCTTT
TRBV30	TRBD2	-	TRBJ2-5	CAWSVGASGLETQYF	TGTGCCTGGAGTGTAGGGGCTAGCGGGCTCGAGACCCAGTACTTC
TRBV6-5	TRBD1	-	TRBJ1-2	CASSRTDRGNYGYTF	TGTGCCAGCAGTAGAACGGACAGGGGGAACTATGGCTACACCTTC
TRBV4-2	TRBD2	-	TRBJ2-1	CASSQDWGGNEQFF	TGTGCCAGCAGCCAAGATTGGGGGGGCAATGAGCAGTTCTTC
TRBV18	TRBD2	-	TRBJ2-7	CASSPRGGTYEQYF	TGTGCCAGCTCACCACGCGGGGGAACCTACGAGCAGTACTTC
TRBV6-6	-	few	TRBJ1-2	CASSGEGYGYTF	TGTGCCAGCAGCGGAGAGGGCTATGGCTACACCTTC
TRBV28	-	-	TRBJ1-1	CASRVRSLAHTEAFF	TGTGCCAGCCGCGTCCGGAGCCTGGCCCACACTGAAGCTTTCTTT
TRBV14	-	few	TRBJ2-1	CASSHRNEQFF	TGTGCCAGCAGCCACCGCAATGAGCAGTTCTTC
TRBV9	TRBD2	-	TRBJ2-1	CASSLGLAMYNEQFF	TGTGCCAGCAGCCTGGGACTAGCGATGTACAATGAGCAGTTCTTC
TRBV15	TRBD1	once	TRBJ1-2	CATSRTGTGGNRDGYTF	TGTGCCACCAGCAGAACCGGGACAGGAGGGAATCGGGATGGCTACACCTTC
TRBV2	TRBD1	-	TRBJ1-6	CASSRDRDNSPLHF	TGTGCCAGCAGTCGGGACAGGGATAATTCACCCCTCCACTTT
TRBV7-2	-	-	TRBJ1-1	CASSLETGNTEAFF	TGTGCCAGCAGCTTAGAAACAGGGAACACTGAAGCTTTCTTT
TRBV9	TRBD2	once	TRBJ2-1	CASSVDSGGADNEQFF	TGTGCCAGCAGCGTAGACAGCGGGGGGGCAGATAATGAGCAGTTCTTC
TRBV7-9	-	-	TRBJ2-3	CASRSTGDTQYF	TGTGCCAGCAGATCTACAGGGGATACGCAGTATTTT
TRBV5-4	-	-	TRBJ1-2	CASTTDSFGGYTF	TGTGCCAGCACGACGGACAGCTTTGGTGGCTACACCTTC
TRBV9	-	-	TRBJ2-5	CASTQGGGTQETQYF	TGTGCCAGCACCCAGGGTGGGGGGACCCAGGAGACCCAGTACTTC
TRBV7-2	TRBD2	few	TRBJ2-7	CASSFTGRQQYF	TGTGCCAGCAGCTTCACCGGGAGGCAGCAGTACTTC
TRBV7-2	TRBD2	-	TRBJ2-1	CASSLVAGAPYNEQFF	TGTGCCAGCAGCTTAGTAGCGGGGGCCCCCTACAATGAGCAGTTCTTC
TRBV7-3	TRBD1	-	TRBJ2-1	CASSRDRGSYNEQFF	TGTGCCAGCAGCCGAGACAGGGGGTCCTACAATGAGCAGTTCTTC
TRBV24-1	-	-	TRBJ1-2	CATSDPRRSYGYTF	TGTGCCACCAGTGACCCCAGACGGAGCTATGGCTACACCTTC
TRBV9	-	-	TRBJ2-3	CASSATDTQYF	TGTGCCAGCAGCGCAACAGATACGCAGTATTTT
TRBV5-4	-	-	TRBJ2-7	CASSPVRGGGIYEQYF	TGTGCCAGCAGCCCGGTTCGAGGGGGGGGCATCTACGAGCAGTACTTC
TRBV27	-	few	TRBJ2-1	CASSFQSGNEQFF	TGTGCCAGCAGTTTTCAGTCGGGCAATGAGCAGTTCTTC
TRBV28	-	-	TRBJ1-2	CASSSLYGYTF	TGTGCCAGCAGCTCACTATATGGCTACACCTTC
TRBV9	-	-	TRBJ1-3	CASSEGEGVGGNTIYF	TGTGCCAGCAGCGAGGGGGAGGGGGTAGGAGGAAACACCATATATTTT
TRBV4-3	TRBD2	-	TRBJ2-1	CASSHEGLAGEEQFF	TGCGCCAGCAGCCATGAGGGACTAGCGGGAGAGGAGCAGTTCTTC
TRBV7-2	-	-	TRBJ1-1	CASSFNVHRVAFF	TGTGCCAGCAGCTTCAATGTTCACAGGGTTGCTTTCTTT
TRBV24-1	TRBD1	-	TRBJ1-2	CATSDLTGGGYTF	TGTGCCACCAGTGATTTGACAGGGGGTGGCTACACCTTC
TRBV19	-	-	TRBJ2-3	CASSIPREKGADTQYF	TGTGCCAGTAGTATACCCCGGGAGAAGGGCGCAGATACGCAGTATTTT
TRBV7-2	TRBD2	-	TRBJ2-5	CASSLGLAGGQETQYF	TGTGCCAGCAGCTTGGGGTTAGCGGGGGGTCAAGAGACCCAGTACTTC
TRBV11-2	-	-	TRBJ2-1	CASSSYAGRTNEQFF	TGTGCCAGCAGTTCTTACGCAGGGCGCACGAATGAGCAGTTCTTC
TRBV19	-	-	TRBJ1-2	CASSDTAVYGYTF	TGTGCCAGTAGTGACACGGCAGTCTATGGCTACACCTTC
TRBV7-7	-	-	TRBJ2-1	CASSLNLDYNEQFF	TGTGCCAGCAGCTTAAACCTAGATTACAATGAGCAGTTCTTC